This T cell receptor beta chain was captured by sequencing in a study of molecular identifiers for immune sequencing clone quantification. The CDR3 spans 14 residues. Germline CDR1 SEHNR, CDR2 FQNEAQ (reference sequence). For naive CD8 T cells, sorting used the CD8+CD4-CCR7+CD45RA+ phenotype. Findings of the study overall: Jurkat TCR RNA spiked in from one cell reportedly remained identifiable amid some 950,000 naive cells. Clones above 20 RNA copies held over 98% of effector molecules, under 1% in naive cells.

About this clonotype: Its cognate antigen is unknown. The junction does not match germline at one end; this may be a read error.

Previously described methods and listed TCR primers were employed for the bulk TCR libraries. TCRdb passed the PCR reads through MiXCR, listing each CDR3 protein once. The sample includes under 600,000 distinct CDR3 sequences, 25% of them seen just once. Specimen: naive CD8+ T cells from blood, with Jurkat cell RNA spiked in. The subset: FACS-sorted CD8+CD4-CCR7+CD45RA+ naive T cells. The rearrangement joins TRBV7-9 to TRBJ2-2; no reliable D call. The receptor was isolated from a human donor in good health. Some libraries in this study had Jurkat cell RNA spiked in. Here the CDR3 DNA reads TGTGCCGGCAGCTCCCACGATTACACCGGGGAGCTGTTTTTT. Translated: CAGSSHDYTGELFF.